This T cell receptor beta chain was found in a study of beta chain features in type 1 diabetes. This clone was seen a handful of times. Germline assignment: CDR1 MDHEN and CDR2 SYDVKM. V gave up 5 bases and J gave up 5 bases; unmatched junction bases: 9. This CDR3 spans 16 amino acids. Since all of the isolated RNA was reverse transcribed, expressed TCRB transcripts were what got sequenced. Using immunoSEQ multiplex PCR, the repertoire was profiled, and TCRdb retains in-frame clones only, with some absent. The table has around 400,000 clones, roughly an eighth seen once. This sequence originates from a man between 18 and 29 years old in good health. What was sequenced was naive CD4+ T cells from blood. The rearrangement uses TRBV28 and TRBJ2-5, with TRBD1 matching 12 bases. The CDR3 DNA follows: TGTGCCAGCAGTCCTACGGGACAGGGGGCTTGGGAGACCCAGTACTTC. It is translated as CASSPTGQGAWETQYF.